Shown below are 20 T cell receptor beta chains from a single sample sequenced in a study of CD8 T cells in Susac syndrome (dated by TCRdb to about 2019). Library preparation used the immunoSEQ multiplex PCR assay. RNA was extracted using the RNeasy kit, and roughly 0.45 to 1 microgram was reverse transcribed with random hexamers. TCRdb reanalyzed the raw reads on its own, using fastp at Q25 for trimming and MiXCR for clone calling, and kept in-frame beta chains. Rows with a matching CDR3 protein are joined into one entry that keeps the most common DNA and genes. In this sample the table shows a few hundred thousand distinct CDR3 sequences, 93% of which occur a single time. The top ten constitute approximately 0.072% of the sample. Sequenced: CD4+ T cells from PBMCs. Receptor source: a human donor with multiple sclerosis.

The rearrangement joins TRBV6-4 to TRBJ1-5; D is possibly TRBD1 (6 bases). CDR3 length: 13 residues. Germline V gene data show CDR1 as MRHNA and CDR2 as SNTAGT. The V end lost 4 bases, the J end lost 5 bases, and 9 bases lay between the germline ends. CDR3 residues: CASSANRDQPQHF. The CDR3 DNA reads TGTGCCAGCAGTGCCAACAGGGATCAGCCCCAGCATTTT.

The chain combines TRBV6-6 with TRBJ2-1; D possibly corresponds to TRBD2 (5 bases). Germline V gene lookup returns CDR1 MNHNY and CDR2 SVGAGI (reference sequence). The V end lost 0 bases, the J end lost 6 bases, and 12 bases lay between the germline ends. This CDR3 has 15 residues. In nucleotides, the CDR3 is TGTGCCAGCAGTTACTCGGGTCAGCTAGCCAATGAGCAGTTCTTC. This translates into CASSYSGQLANEQFF.

This clonotype has a handful of counts. The chain has TRBV7-3 and TRBJ2-1, with D tentatively TRBD2 (5 bases). The CDR3 loop spans 15 amino acids. CDR1 and CDR2 from the germline V gene are SGHTA and FQGTGA. Deletions cut 3 bases from V and 0 bases from J, with 9 bases between. In nucleotides, the CDR3 is TGTGCCAGCAGCTTTCGGGGTTCCTCCTACAATGAGCAGTTCTTC. Protein sequence: CASSFRGSSYNEQFF.

The chain couples TRBV10-2 to TRBJ1-5; D is unclear. This CDR3 spans 16 amino acids. Germline CDR1 is WSHSY and CDR2 is SAAADI. Trimming cost V 1 base and J 5 bases, with 15 bases left between them. This chain's CDR3 is CASSELGLSPDQPQHF. CDR3 nucleotides: TGCGCCAGCAGTGAGTTGGGGTTGAGCCCTGATCAGCCCCAGCATTTT.

The chain employs TRBV20-1 and TRBJ1-5, with 8 bases lining up with TRBD1. Germline V gene data show CDR1 as DFQATT and CDR2 as SNEGSKA (reference sequence). V lost 0 bases, J lost 1 base, and 11 bases stayed unmatched. The CDR3 is 18 residues long. The CDR3 is CSARDRKTGAESNQPQHF. DNA of the CDR3: TGCAGTGCTAGAGATCGCAAGACAGGGGCTGAAAGCAATCAGCCCCAGCATTTT.

This sequence joins TRBV3-1 and TRBJ1-5, with D unresolved. Trimming took off 3 bases at V and 1 base at J, with 10 bases between the two ends. CDR3 length equals 15 residues. The germline gives CDR1 LGHDT, CDR2 YNNKEL (reference sequence). Written as DNA, the CDR3 is TGTGCCAGCAGCCATCGATTGGGCAGCAATCAGCCCCAGCATTTT. Translation gives CASSHRLGSNQPQHF.

CDR3: CASSLGLHEQYF. Written as DNA, the CDR3 is TGTGCCAGCAGCTTAGGTTTACACGAGCAGTACTTC. This chain links TRBV7-8 with TRBJ2-7, with unresolved D. V lost 1 base and J lost 5, with 6 bases in between. The germline CDR1 and CDR2 sequences are SGHVS and FQNEAQ. The CDR3 consists of 12 residues.

The chain has TRBV30 and TRBJ1-1; D not resolved. Germline CDR1 is GTSNPN and CDR2 is SVGIG (reference sequence). Trimming took 2 bases from V and 3 from J, leaving 7 bases between them. CDR3 length: 12 amino acids. In DNA form, the CDR3 reads TGTGCCTGGAGTCGTATGGACACTGAAGCTTTCTTT. Protein sequence: CAWSRMDTEAFF.

The chain joins TRBV19 to TRBJ1-2, with D unclear. The CDR3 consists of 13 residues. Germline values: CDR1 LNHDA, CDR2 SQIVND (reference sequence). V lost 8 bases and J lost 2, with 12 bases in between. In DNA, the CDR3 is TGTGCCAGTCAACCGGATGGAAACTATGGCTACACCTTC. It encodes CASQPDGNYGYTF.

The chain employs TRBV7-2 and TRBJ2-5, with D unresolved. This CDR3 comprises 14 residues. V was shortened by 5 bases and J by 5 bases, with 15 bases between the two germline ends. In germline, CDR1 is SGHTA, CDR2 FQGNSA. This CDR3 reads CASSHHRRTETQYF. The CDR3 region has the DNA TGTGCCAGCAGCCACCACCGACGTACCGAGACCCAGTACTTC.

The gene calls are TRBV20-1 and TRBJ1-4; TRBD1 aligns across 8 bases. V lost 4 bases and J lost 4; bases outside the gene matches: 5. Germline loops: CDR1 DFQATT, CDR2 SNEGSKA (reference sequence). This CDR3 has 14 residues. This CDR3 is CSAKLGQDNEKLFF. The CDR3 bases are TGCAGTGCTAAGTTGGGACAGGATAATGAAAAACTGTTTTTT.

The J gene is TRBJ2-6, the V gene TRBV2; D not resolved. The germline V gene encodes CDR1 SNHLY and CDR2 FYNNEI. Trimming shortened V by 1 base and J by 0 bases, and 10 bases separated the two germline ends. This CDR3 has 17 residues. DNA of the CDR3: TGTGCCAGCAGTGAAGGCCTCCTTAACTCTGGGGCCAACGTCCTGACTTTC. Translation gives CASSEGLLNSGANVLTF.

This clonotype was seen a single time. This chain joins TRBV7-2 and TRBJ2-1; 8 nucleotides line up with TRBD2. The CDR3 sequence is 15 residues long. V gave up 4 bases and J gave up 7 bases; unmatched junction bases: 9. From germline, CDR1 is SGHTA and CDR2 FQGNSA. The CDR3 nucleotides read TGTGCCAGCAGCTCGTCCGGGGGGGCCGGGAATGAGCAGTTCTTC. It specifies CASSSSGGAGNEQFF.

The genes are TRBV10-3 and TRBJ1-2; a weak D match, TRBD1 (5 bases). Germline-derived CDR1 and CDR2 are ENHRY and SYGVKD. The CDR3 runs to 14 residues. V was shortened by 7 bases and J by 3 bases, with 15 bases between the two germline ends. The CDR3 DNA is TGTGCCATCAATCCGGGACCTACGGACTATGGCTACACCTTC. This codes for CAINPGPTDYGYTF.

The J gene is TRBJ2-3, the V gene TRBV29-1; TRBD2 aligns across 9 bases. This CDR3 spans 17 amino acids. V trimming: 6 bases; J trimming: 1 base; junction bases outside the gene matches: 14. The germline gives CDR1 SQVTM, CDR2 ANQGSEA. The CDR3: CSVETSGQVWGTDTQYF. The CDR3 region has the DNA TGCAGCGTAGAGACTAGCGGTCAAGTCTGGGGCACAGATACGCAGTATTTT.

The genes are TRBV25-1 and TRBJ1-5; 8 nucleotides align to TRBD1. The CDR3 has 15 residues. V lost 4 bases to trimming and J lost 0 bases; unmatched junction nucleotides: 2. The germline V gene encodes CDR1 MGHDK and CDR2 SYGVNS. The CDR3 DNA reads TGTGCCAGCAGTGCAGACAGGGGTAGCAATCAGCCCCAGCATTTT. This gives the protein CASSADRGSNQPQHF.

The chain recombines TRBV15 with TRBJ1-4, with D unclear. The ends were cut back, 0 bases at V and 5 bases at J, with 7 bases in the middle. The CDR3 extends over 14 amino acids. The germline V gene encodes CDR1 LNHNV and CDR2 YYDKDF (reference sequence). This CDR3 reads CATSRDRSNEKLFF. The CDR3 coding sequence is TGTGCCACCAGCAGAGATCGGAGCAATGAAAAACTGTTTTTT.

J is TRBJ1-2 and V is TRBV4-1, with D maybe TRBD1 (6 bases). Germline-derived CDR1 and CDR2 are MGHRA and YSYEKL. V was pared by 2 bases and J by 4 bases, with 14 bases between. This CDR3 region has 15 residues. The CDR3 sequence is CASSQLGGAGYGYTF. CDR3 DNA sequence: TGCGCCAGCAGCCAACTGGGGGGGGCGGGCTATGGCTACACCTTC.

The chain combines TRBV14 with TRBJ2-7; D unresolved. Per germline, CDR1 SGHDN and CDR2 FVKESK. Between the trimmed V and J ends, which lost 4 bases and 6 bases, there was a span of 13 bases. The length of the CDR3 is 13 residues. The CDR3 spells CASSRVSRGEQYF. The CDR3 DNA follows: TGTGCCAGCAGCCGGGTTTCTAGAGGCGAGCAGTACTTC.

J is TRBJ2-7 and V is TRBV18; 8 bases match TRBD1. The germline V gene encodes CDR1 KGHSH and CDR2 LQKENI. This CDR3 has 15 amino acids. Trimming took 8 bases from V and 9 from J; bases not matched to a gene: 18. This CDR3 reads CASKMADRGDRGQYV. The CDR3 nucleotides are TGTGCCAGCAAAATGGCCGACAGGGGAGATCGCGGGCAGTACGTC.